Below are 8 T cell receptor beta chains sequenced from a single sample in a study of T cell repertoires in cytomegalovirus infection. TCRdb reprocessed the reads via MiXCR and lists one record per CDR3 protein. The table has about 460,000 distinct CDR3 sequences, approximately 10% seen once. Specimen: PBMCs. Every receptor here comes from a human donor in good health (CMV status not recorded). Some clones in this sample may be carry-over from other donors' samples.

This clonotype appeared a few times. The V gene is TRBV5-5, the J gene TRBJ2-5; 10 bases agree with TRBD1. V shed 2 bases, J shed 4 bases, and the junction held 20 bases outside the gene matches. The CDR3 extends over 20 amino acids. Germline loops: CDR1 SGHKS, CDR2 YYEKEE (reference sequence). CDR3: CASSFPTGGAKVRFIETQYF. The CDR3 bases are TGTGCCAGCAGCTTCCCGACAGGGGGCGCGAAGGTCAGATTCATAGAGACCCAGTACTTC.

The V and J genes are TRBV29-1 and TRBJ1-2, with D tentatively TRBD1 (5 bases). Germline V lookup: CDR1 SQVTM, CDR2 ANQGSEA. Trimming left V 5 bases short and J 4 bases short, with 11 bases between. The length of the CDR3 is 12 residues. This CDR3 is CSVLGPSYGYTF. In nucleotides, the CDR3 is TGCAGCGTTTTGGGACCGAGCTATGGCTACACCTTC.

This clonotype showed up just a few times. The chain joins TRBV20-1 to TRBJ2-5; 10 bases are shared with TRBD1. The CDR3 runs to 16 residues. The V segment lost 4 bases and the J segment 1 base; nucleotides outside the gene matches: 9. Germline V gives CDR1 DFQATT, CDR2 SNEGSKA (reference sequence). CDR3 region: CSATDPGQGIQETQYF. CDR3 coding DNA: TGCAGTGCTACCGATCCGGGACAGGGGATCCAAGAGACCCAGTACTTC.

In this sample, this clonotype turned up a few times. The chain uses TRBV6-1 and TRBJ2-7; TRBD2 might be the D (5 bases). The germline gives CDR1 MNHNS, CDR2 SASEGT. V lost 1 base, J lost 8 bases, and 18 bases lay in between. This CDR3 comprises 15 residues. The CDR3 nucleotides are TGTGCCAGCAGTGAAGGGTCTAGCAGAAACCCCAAGCAGTACTTC. Protein product: CASSEGSSRNPKQYF.

The table lists this clonotype with many counts. The chain links TRBV5-4 to TRBJ2-5; 7 bases fit TRBD1. Germline V lookup: CDR1 SGHNT, CDR2 YYREEE (reference sequence). Germline trimming cut 4 bases from V and 5 bases from J; bases unmatched to any gene: 8. This CDR3 has 14 residues. The CDR3 DNA sequence: TGTGCCAGCAGCCTGAGGGGGCAGGGGGAGACCCAGTACTTC. It yields the protein CASSLRGQGETQYF.

This clonotype was observed at least ten times. The CDR3, as DNA: TGCGCCAGCAGCTACCGGGACAGGACGCATGAGCAGTTCTTC. Encoded protein: CASSYRDRTHEQFF. This rearrangement joins TRBV4-1 to TRBJ2-1; 8 nucleotides line up with TRBD1. J lost 8 bases, V lost 5 bases, and 8 bases had no gene match. The CDR3 has 14 residues. Germline V CDR1 and CDR2: MGHRA, YSYEKL.

In this sample, this clonotype turned up many times. The chain carries TRBV7-9 and TRBJ2-7, with D perhaps TRBD1 or TRBD2 (5 bases each). Trimming removed 6 bases at V and 0 bases at J, with 15 bases between. The CDR3 has 15 residues. CDR1 SEHNR and CDR2 FQNEAQ come from the germline V gene (reference sequence). CDR3 in amino acids: CASSIARDVSYEQYF. The CDR3 coding sequence is TGTGCCAGCAGTATTGCCCGGGACGTCTCCTACGAGCAGTACTTC.

This clonotype was found many times. This chain joins TRBV12-3 or TRBV12-4 and TRBJ2-7; 13 bases are shared with TRBD2. The CDR3 extends over 15 amino acids. V lost 5 bases, J lost 4 bases, and 5 bases stayed unmatched. The CDR3 bases are TGTGCCAGCAGTGTGAGGACTAGCGGGAGATACGAGCAGTACTTC. Residues: CASSVRTSGRYEQYF.